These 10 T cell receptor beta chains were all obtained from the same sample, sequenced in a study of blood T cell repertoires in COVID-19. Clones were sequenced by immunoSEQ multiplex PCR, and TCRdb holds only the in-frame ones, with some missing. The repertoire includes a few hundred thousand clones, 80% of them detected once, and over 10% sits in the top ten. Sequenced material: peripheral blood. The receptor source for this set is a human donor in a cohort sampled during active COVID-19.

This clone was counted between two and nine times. The CDR3 bases are TGTGCCAGCAGCTTTCACAATGAGCAGTTCTTC. Translated, it gives CASSFHNEQFF. V and J are TRBV27 and TRBJ2-1; D ambiguous. This CDR3 spans 11 amino acids. Trimming removed 6 bases at V and 5 bases at J, with 5 bases between. Germline-derived CDR1 and CDR2 are MNHEY and SMNVEV (reference sequence).

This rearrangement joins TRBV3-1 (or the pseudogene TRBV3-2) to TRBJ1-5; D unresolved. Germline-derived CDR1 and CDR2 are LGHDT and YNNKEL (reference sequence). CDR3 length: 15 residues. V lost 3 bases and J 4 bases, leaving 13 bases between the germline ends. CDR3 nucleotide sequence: TGTGCCAGCAGCCATTCAGCAGGTTCTAATCAGCCCCAGCATTTT. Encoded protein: CASSHSAGSNQPQHF.

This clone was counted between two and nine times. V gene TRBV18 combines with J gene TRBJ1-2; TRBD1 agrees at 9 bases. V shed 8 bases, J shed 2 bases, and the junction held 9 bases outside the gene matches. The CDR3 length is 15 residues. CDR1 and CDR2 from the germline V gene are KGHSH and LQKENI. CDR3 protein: CASQSGTGINYGYTF. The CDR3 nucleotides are TGTGCCAGCCAATCCGGGACAGGGATCAACTATGGCTACACCTTC.

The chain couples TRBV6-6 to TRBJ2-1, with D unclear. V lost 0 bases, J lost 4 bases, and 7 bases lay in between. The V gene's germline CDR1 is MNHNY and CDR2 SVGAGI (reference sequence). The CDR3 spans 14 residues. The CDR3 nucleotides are TGTGCCAGCAGTTACTCTGGCATTTACAATGAGCAGTTCTTC. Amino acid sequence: CASSYSGIYNEQFF.

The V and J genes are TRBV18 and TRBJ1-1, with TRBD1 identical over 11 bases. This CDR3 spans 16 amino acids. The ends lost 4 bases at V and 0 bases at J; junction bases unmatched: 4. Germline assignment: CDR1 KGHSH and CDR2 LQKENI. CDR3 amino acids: CASSLGGQGVNTEAFF. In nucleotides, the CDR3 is TGTGCCAGCTCACTAGGGGGACAGGGGGTGAACACTGAAGCTTTCTTT.

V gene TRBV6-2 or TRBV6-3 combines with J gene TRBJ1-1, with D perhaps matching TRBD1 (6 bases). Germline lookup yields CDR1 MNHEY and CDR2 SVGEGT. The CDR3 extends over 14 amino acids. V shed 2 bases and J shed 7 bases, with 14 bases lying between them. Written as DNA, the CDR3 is TGTGCCAGCAGTTACCGGGCAGGGGACAATGAAGCTTTCTTT. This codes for CASSYRAGDNEAFF.

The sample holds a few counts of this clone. The CDR3, as DNA: TGTGCCAGCAGCTTATCGGCGGGGGACTATGGCTACACCTTC. It codes for CASSLSAGDYGYTF. The chain joins TRBV7-9 to TRBJ1-2; D is perhaps TRBD1 (5 bases). Germline lookup yields CDR1 SEHNR and CDR2 FQNEAQ (reference sequence). The CDR3 has 14 amino acids. V gave up 2 bases and J gave up 3 bases, with 10 bases separating them. The entire variable domain, with the rest obtained from reference TRBV7-9 and TRBJ1-2, is as follows: DTGVSQNPRHKITKRGQNVTFRCDPISEHNRLYWYRQTLGQGPEFLTYFQNEAQLEKSRLLSDRFSAERPKGSFSTLEIQRTEQGDSAMYLCASSLSAGDYGYTFGSGTRLTVV.

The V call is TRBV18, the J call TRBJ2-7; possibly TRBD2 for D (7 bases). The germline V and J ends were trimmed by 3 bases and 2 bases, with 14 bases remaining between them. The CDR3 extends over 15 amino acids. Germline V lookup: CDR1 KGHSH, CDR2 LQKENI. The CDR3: CASSPGGANPYEQYF. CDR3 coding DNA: TGTGCCAGCTCACCTGGGGGGGCAAACCCCTACGAGCAGTACTTC.

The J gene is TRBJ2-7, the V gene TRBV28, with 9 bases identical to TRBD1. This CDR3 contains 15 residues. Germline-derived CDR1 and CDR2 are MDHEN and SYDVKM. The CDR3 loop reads CGSGQGITRTDEQYF. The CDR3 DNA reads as TGTGGATCGGGACAGGGAATTACCCGTACCGACGAGCAGTACTTC.

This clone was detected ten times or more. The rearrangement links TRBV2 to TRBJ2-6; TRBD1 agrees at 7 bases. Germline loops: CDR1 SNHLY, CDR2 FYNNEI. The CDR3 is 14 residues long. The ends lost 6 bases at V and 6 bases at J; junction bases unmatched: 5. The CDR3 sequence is CASRSTGVANVLTF. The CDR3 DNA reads TGTGCCAGCAGATCCACAGGGGTGGCCAACGTCCTGACTTTC.